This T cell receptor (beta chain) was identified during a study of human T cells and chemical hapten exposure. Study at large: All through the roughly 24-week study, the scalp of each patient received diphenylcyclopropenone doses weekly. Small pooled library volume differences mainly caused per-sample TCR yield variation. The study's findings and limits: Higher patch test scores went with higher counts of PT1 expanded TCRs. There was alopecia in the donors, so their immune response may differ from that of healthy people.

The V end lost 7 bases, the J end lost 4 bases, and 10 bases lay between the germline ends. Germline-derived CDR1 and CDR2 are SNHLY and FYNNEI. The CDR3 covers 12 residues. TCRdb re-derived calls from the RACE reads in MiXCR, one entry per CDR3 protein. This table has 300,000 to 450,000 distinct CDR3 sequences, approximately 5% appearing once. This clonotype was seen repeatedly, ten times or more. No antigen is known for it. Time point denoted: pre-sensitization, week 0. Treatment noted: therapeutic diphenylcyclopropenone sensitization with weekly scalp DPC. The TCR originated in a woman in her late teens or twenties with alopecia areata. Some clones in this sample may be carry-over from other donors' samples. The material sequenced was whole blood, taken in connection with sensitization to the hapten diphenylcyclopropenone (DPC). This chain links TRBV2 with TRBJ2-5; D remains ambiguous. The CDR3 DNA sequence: TGTGCCAGCACCGACACAAGAGAGACCCAGTACTTC. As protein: CASTDTRETQYF.